The 14 T cell receptor beta chains in this list originate from one sample, sequenced in a study of shared clonotypes between healthy human individuals. Some clones are missing from TCRdb's copy, which holds only in-frame ones; the method was immunoSEQ multiplex PCR. The table lists nearly 750,000 clones, 72% of them singletons. The sample taken for sequencing was memory CD4+ T cells sorted from blood. Subset meaning: CD45RA-negative fraction. These receptors were taken from a young woman in good health.

The chain couples TRBV23-1 to TRBJ2-5; weak D call: TRBD1 (6 bases). The assigned J gene may be wrong: the sequence end matches TRBJ2-7 better. TRBV23-1 is an ORF, and what it does is uncertain. This CDR3 is 15 amino acids long. The DNA for the CDR3 is TGCGCCAGCAGTCAACCCAGGGACATCATCTACGAGCAGTACTTC. It specifies CASSQPRDIIYEQYF.

The chain uses TRBV6-5 and TRBJ2-7; 9 bases match TRBD1. The germline gives CDR1 MNHEY, CDR2 SVGAGI. The junction had 9 bases not matched to a gene; V was cut back by 0 bases and J by 6 bases. The CDR3 is 16 residues long. The CDR3 reads CASSYSVWDRVSEQYF. The CDR3 DNA reads TGTGCCAGCAGTTACTCAGTGTGGGACAGGGTTAGCGAGCAGTACTTC.

There are a few counts of this clone. The V and J genes are TRBV2 and TRBJ2-2; TRBD1 matches at 7 bases. J gave up 6 bases and V 3 bases, and 4 bases lay outside the gene matches. The CDR3 contains 14 residues. Germline V gene data show CDR1 as SNHLY and CDR2 as FYNNEI. CDR3 nucleotides: TGTGCCAGCAGTGACAGGGGGATCGCCGGGGAGCTGTTTTTT. Translation: CASSDRGIAGELFF. The variable domain in full, with the rest retrieved from reference TRBV2 and TRBJ2-2, is EPEVTQTPSHQVTQMGQEVILRCVPISNHLYFYWYRQILGQKVEFLVSFYNNEISEKSEIFDDQFSVERPDGSNFTLKIRSTKLEDSAMYFCASSDRGIAGELFFGEGSRLTVL.

The chain employs TRBV5-4 and TRBJ2-3, with TRBD2 matching 8 bases. The V gene's germline CDR1 is SGHNT and CDR2 YYREEE (reference sequence). After removal of 4 bases from V and 4 bases from J, the junction contained 8 bases not matched to a gene. This CDR3 has 15 amino acids. CDR3 DNA: TGTGCCAGCAGCCTAAGCGGGAGCAGGGCAGATACGCAGTATTTT. Translated, it gives CASSLSGSRADTQYF.

This rearrangement joins TRBV7-3 to TRBJ2-3; D ambiguous. V was pared by 6 bases and J by 0 bases, with 13 bases between. This CDR3 has 15 residues. From germline, CDR1 is SGHTA and CDR2 FQGTGA. CDR3 loop: CASSRWAESTDTQYF. The CDR3 DNA is TGTGCCAGCAGTCGTTGGGCAGAAAGCACAGATACGCAGTATTTT.

The V gene is TRBV2, the J gene TRBJ2-7; the match to TRBD1 covers 8 bases. The CDR3 contains 14 residues. Trimming removed 6 bases from V and 0 bases from J; junction bases left unmatched: 4. CDR1 and CDR2 from the germline V gene are SNHLY and FYNNEI. CDR3 DNA: TGTGCCAGCAGCGGACAGGGAAGCTCCTACGAGCAGTACTTC. It yields the protein CASSGQGSSYEQYF.

The gene calls are TRBV27 and TRBJ1-2, with 10 positions matching TRBD1. Germline assignment: CDR1 MNHEY and CDR2 SMNVEV (reference sequence). V lost 2 bases and J lost 4; bases outside the gene matches: 10. CDR3 size: 17 residues. For the CDR3, the DNA is TGTGCCAGCAGTTTAGGCTTTCGGGACAGGGGCGGCTATGGCTACACCTTC. Protein product: CASSLGFRDRGGYGYTF.

The table lists this clone with a few counts. The chain combines TRBV10-3 with TRBJ2-7; 9 bases are shared with TRBD2. Germline assignment: CDR1 ENHRY and CDR2 SYGVKD. The CDR3 has 14 amino acids. Trimming at V came to 4 bases and at J to 3 bases, leaving 4 bases not matched to a gene. The CDR3 reads CAISGLAGSYEQYF. As DNA, the CDR3 is TGTGCCATCAGTGGGCTAGCGGGAAGCTACGAGCAGTACTTC.

The genes are TRBV28 and TRBJ2-7, with D possibly matching TRBD1 (6 bases). V lost 3 bases, J lost 3 bases, and 30 bases lay in between. Per germline, CDR1 MDHEN and CDR2 SYDVKM. The CDR3 extends over 20 amino acids. CDR3: CASSFVYRAGVGQTYYEQYF. CDR3 bases: TGTGCCAGCAGTTTTGTCTATCGGGCCGGCGTGGGACAAACTTACTACGAGCAGTACTTC.

This clone was detected once. The chain recombines TRBV9 with TRBJ2-2, with 7 nucleotides matching TRBD1. The V segment lost 3 bases and the J segment 2 bases; nucleotides outside the gene matches: 4. The V gene's germline CDR1 is SGDLS and CDR2 YYNGEE. The CDR3 sequence is 15 residues long. This CDR3 reads CASSATGANTGELFF. In nucleotides, the CDR3 is TGTGCCAGCAGCGCTACAGGGGCCAACACCGGGGAGCTGTTTTTT.

The chain uses TRBV4-1 and TRBJ2-7, with 12 positions matching TRBD2. Germline V gene data show CDR1 as MGHRA and CDR2 as YSYEKL. CDR3 length: 19 amino acids. The V gene end was trimmed by 1 base and the J gene end by 6 bases; junction bases not matched to a gene: 16. As DNA, the CDR3 is TGCGCCAGCAGCCAAGGTAGGGCTAGCGGGAGGGCCGGCGTTTCCGAGCAGTACTTC. Translated, it gives CASSQGRASGRAGVSEQYF.

This clone was seen a few times. Other DNA sequences in the sample encode the same CDR3. The rearrangement uses TRBV2 and TRBJ1-1; possible D gene TRBD1, 6 bases. Germline CDR1 and CDR2: SNHLY and FYNNEI. This CDR3 has 14 residues. V lost 3 bases to trimming and J lost 3 bases, with 11 bases between them. CDR3 in DNA: TGTGCCAGCAGTGATTTGGGGGCGGACACTGAAGCTTTCTTT. Translated, it gives CASSDLGADTEAFF.

This rearrangement joins TRBV5-6 to TRBJ2-5, with TRBD2 matching 9 bases. The J call may be mistaken, given a closer DNA end match to TRBJ2-7. This CDR3 region has 16 residues. Germline V lookup: CDR1 SGHDT, CDR2 YYEEEE. This CDR3 is CASSHTVAGESYEQYF. The CDR3 DNA is TGTGCCAGCAGCCACACGGTAGCGGGAGAGTCCTACGAGCAGTACTTC.

A remark on this clone: The same CDR3 is also encoded by other DNA sequences in this sample. The chain is built from TRBV7-2 and TRBJ1-3; D ambiguous. This CDR3 is 14 amino acids long. Germline loops: CDR1 SGHTA, CDR2 FQGNSA. V lost 1 base and J lost 0, with 4 bases in between. The CDR3 loop is CASSLGGSGNTIYF. The DNA for the CDR3 is TGTGCCAGCAGCTTAGGTGGCTCTGGAAACACCATATATTTT.